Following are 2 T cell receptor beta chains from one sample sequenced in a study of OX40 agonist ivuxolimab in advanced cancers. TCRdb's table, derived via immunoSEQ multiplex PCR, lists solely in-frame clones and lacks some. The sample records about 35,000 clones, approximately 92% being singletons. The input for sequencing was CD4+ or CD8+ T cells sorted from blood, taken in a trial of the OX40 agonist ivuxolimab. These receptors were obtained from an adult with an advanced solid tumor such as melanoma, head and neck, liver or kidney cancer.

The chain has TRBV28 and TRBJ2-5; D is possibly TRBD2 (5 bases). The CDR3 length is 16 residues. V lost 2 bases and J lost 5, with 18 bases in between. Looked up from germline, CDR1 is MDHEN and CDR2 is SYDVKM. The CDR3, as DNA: TGTGCCAGCAGTTTAAGATACGGGGAGTACGGGGAGACCCAGTACTTC. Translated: CASSLRYGEYGETQYF. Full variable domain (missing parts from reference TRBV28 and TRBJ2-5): DVKVTQSSRYLVKRTGEKVFLECVQDMDHENMFWYRQDPGLGLRLIYFSYDVKMKEKGDIPEGYSVSREKKERFSLILESASTNQTSMYLCASSLRYGEYGETQYFGPGTRLLVL.

CDR3: CASSGGRAYEQYF. The CDR3 DNA sequence: TGTGCCAGCAGTGGGGGGCGCGCCTACGAGCAGTACTTC. V usage is TRBV6-1 and J usage is TRBJ2-7, with TRBD1 as a possible D gene (6 bases). The CDR3 covers 13 residues. Per germline, CDR1 MNHNS and CDR2 SASEGT. V was shortened by 4 bases and J by 2 bases, with 9 bases between the two germline ends.